The 24 T cell receptor beta chains listed next were all sequenced from one sample in a study of blood T cell repertoires in COVID-19. Data came from immunoSEQ multiplex PCR; TCRdb stores just in-frame clones and leaves some out. Among 200,000 to 250,000 clones, less than 85% were seen once, and the ten largest hold 7.2%. Source material: peripheral blood. These receptors came from a woman aged 65 to 85 with acute or convalescent COVID-19.

This chain links TRBV4-1 with TRBJ2-7, with 7 nucleotides matching TRBD1. Germline V gene data show CDR1 as MGHRA and CDR2 as YSYEKL. V was clipped by 2 bases and J by 1 base; unmatched bases: 8. The length of the CDR3 is 16 residues. CDR3 protein: CASSQTPGQTSYEQYF. CDR3 bases: TGCGCCAGCAGCCAAACTCCGGGACAGACATCCTACGAGCAGTACTTC.

The V call is TRBV6-5, the J call TRBJ1-1; D not certain. Germline V gene data show CDR1 as MNHEY and CDR2 as SVGAGI. V lost 2 bases to trimming and J lost 1 base, with 5 bases between them. The CDR3 is 13 residues long. CDR3 sequence (DNA): TGTGCCAGCAGTTACGCGGAGAACACTGAAGCTTTCTTT. It codes for CASSYAENTEAFF.

This chain uses TRBV27 with TRBJ2-7, with D tentatively TRBD2 (6 bases). The germline V gene encodes CDR1 MNHEY and CDR2 SMNVEV (reference sequence). Trimming stripped 4 bases from V and 2 bases from J, with 12 bases between. The CDR3 is 14 amino acids. CDR3 protein: CASSSRLGPYEQYF. The CDR3 nucleotides read TGTGCCAGCAGTTCCCGACTAGGCCCCTACGAGCAGTACTTC.

This chain links TRBV9 with TRBJ1-2, with 7 positions matching TRBD1. CDR1 is SGDLS and CDR2 is YYNGEE in the germline V gene. J gave up 1 base and V 4 bases, and 7 bases lay outside the gene matches. The CDR3 spans 15 residues. CDR3 sequence (DNA): TGTGCCAGCAGCCCTAGCGGGGACAGTAACTATGGCTACACCTTC. Translating it yields CASSPSGDSNYGYTF.

The V gene is TRBV6-5, the J gene TRBJ2-5; 7 nucleotides match TRBD1. J gave up 5 bases and V 4 bases, and 13 bases lay outside the gene matches. Germline CDR1 MNHEY, CDR2 SVGAGI. This CDR3 region has 16 residues. CDR3 sequence reads: CASSSQFRQGKETQYF. The CDR3 coding sequence is TGTGCCAGCAGTTCGCAGTTTAGACAGGGAAAGGAGACCCAGTACTTC.

V and J are TRBV6-1 and TRBJ1-2, with 11 bases identical to TRBD1. CDR3 length: 17 amino acids. Looked up from germline, CDR1 is MNHNS and CDR2 is SASEGT. Germline trimming cut 0 bases from V and 7 bases from J; bases unmatched to any gene: 10. Written as DNA, the CDR3 is TGTGCCAGCAGTGAAGCTCTCGGGACAGGGGGAAGTCGTGGCTACACCTTC. Its protein product is CASSEALGTGGSRGYTF.

The chain has TRBV7-9 and TRBJ2-5; TRBD2 matches at 8 bases. CDR1 is SEHNR and CDR2 is FQNEAQ in the germline V gene (reference sequence). With V trimmed by 1 base and J by 5 bases, 6 bases remained unmatched. This CDR3 comprises 15 residues. As DNA, the CDR3 is TGTGCCAGCAGCTTAGTTTTTAGCGGGGCGGAGACCCAGTACTTC. Translated: CASSLVFSGAETQYF.

V is TRBV7-2 and J is TRBJ2-7, with 8 bases identical to TRBD1. The germline V gene has CDR1 SGHTA and CDR2 FQGNSA. After removal of 1 base from V and 3 bases from J, the junction contained 5 bases not matched to a gene. The CDR3 has 15 residues. The CDR3 DNA sequence: TGTGCCAGCAGCTTAGACTCAGGGGGCAACTACGAGCAGTACTTC. Its translation: CASSLDSGGNYEQYF.

The V call is TRBV18, the J call TRBJ1-3, with TRBD1 as a possible D gene (5 bases). Per germline, CDR1 KGHSH and CDR2 LQKENI. The CDR3 spans 15 residues. The V and J ends lost 5 bases and 6 bases respectively, with 17 bases between them. The chain's CDR3 is CASSASDRISNTIYF. The DNA for the CDR3 is TGTGCCAGCTCAGCCTCCGACAGAATTTCAAACACCATATATTTT.

This clone was observed a single time. This rearrangement joins TRBV6-1 to TRBJ2-5; D is perhaps TRBD2 (6 bases). CDR1 is MNHNS, CDR2 SASEGT, per germline. The CDR3 is made up of 16 amino acids. The V gene lost 2 bases and the J gene lost 4 bases, with 17 bases spanning the gap. CDR3 DNA sequence: TGTGCCAGCAGTGAATGGGGCGGGGCCGGCGGAGAGACCCAGTACTTC. Its protein is CASSEWGGAGGETQYF.

The chain is built from TRBV11-2 and TRBJ2-5; TRBD1 might be the D (5 bases). This CDR3 has 15 amino acids. V lost 2 bases to trimming and J lost 5 bases, with 15 bases between them. Germline CDR1 SGHAT, CDR2 FQNNGV. This CDR3 reads CASSLNSGLGETQYF. CDR3 bases: TGTGCCAGCAGCTTAAACTCAGGGTTGGGGGAGACCCAGTACTTC.

This chain uses TRBV29-1 with TRBJ1-3; D remains unclear. Germline V gene lookup returns CDR1 SQVTM and CDR2 ANQGSEA. Trimming stripped 7 bases from V and 1 base from J, with 11 bases between. The CDR3 extends over 13 amino acids. CDR3 sequence reads: CSGYWRSGNTIYF. The CDR3 DNA sequence: TGCAGCGGGTACTGGAGGTCTGGAAACACCATATATTTT.

The chain joins TRBV6-4 to TRBJ2-3, with 8 positions matching TRBD1. Germline CDR1 MRHNA, CDR2 SNTAGT. The V segment lost 6 bases and the J segment 8 bases; nucleotides outside the gene matches: 10. This CDR3 region has 14 residues. The CDR3 bases are TGTGCCAGCAGAGAACACACCGACAGGGGTACGCAGTATTTT. Residues: CASREHTDRGTQYF.

J is TRBJ2-3 and V is TRBV3-1 (or the pseudogene TRBV3-2); D gene uncertain. Trimming stripped 4 bases from V and 2 bases from J, with 7 bases between. Germline-derived CDR1 and CDR2 are LGHDT and YNNKEL (reference sequence). CDR3 length equals 13 residues. DNA for the CDR3: TGTGCCAGCAGCCCCCCTTTCACAGATACGCAGTATTTT. Encoded protein: CASSPPFTDTQYF.

The chain carries TRBV7-2 and TRBJ2-1, with 10 positions matching TRBD1. The V and J ends lost 5 bases and 8 bases, in that order; junction bases with no gene match: 3. Germline V gives CDR1 SGHTA, CDR2 FQGNSA. The CDR3 extends over 13 amino acids. DNA for the CDR3: TGTGCCAGCAGCCGAGACAGGGGGCATGAGCAGTTCTTC. It specifies CASSRDRGHEQFF. Combining the CDR3 with reference TRBV7-2 and TRBJ2-1 gives the whole variable domain GAGVSQSPSNKVTEKGKDVELRCDPISGHTALYWYRQSLGQGLEFLIYFQGNSAPDKSGLPSDRFSAERTGGSVSTLTIQRTQQEDSAVYLCASSRDRGHEQFFGPGTRLTVL.

The chain joins TRBV3-1 (or the pseudogene TRBV3-2) to TRBJ1-5; D call uncertain. CDR3 size: 14 residues. Germline CDR1 reads LGHDT; CDR2 reads YNNKEL (reference sequence). V gave up 0 bases and J gave up 2 bases, with 5 bases separating them. The CDR3 loop is CASSQDLGNQPQHF. The DNA for the CDR3 is TGTGCCAGCAGCCAAGATCTAGGCAATCAGCCCCAGCATTTT.

This clone was detected a few times. This chain connects TRBV3-1 (or the pseudogene TRBV3-2) to TRBJ1-6, with a weak D call TRBD1 (6 bases). Trimming left V 6 bases short and J 9 bases short, with 15 bases between. CDR1 and CDR2 (germline): LGHDT, YNNKEL (reference sequence). The CDR3 loop spans 14 amino acids. For the CDR3, the DNA is TGTGCCAGCAGTCTAGGGGGTGGACGTTCACCCCTCCACTTT. As protein: CASSLGGGRSPLHF.

This clone showed up just a few times. The J gene is TRBJ1-6, the V gene TRBV7-9; the D is unclear. The CDR3 has 15 residues. The germline V and J ends were trimmed by 1 base and 5 bases, with 9 bases remaining between them. Germline V CDR1 and CDR2: SEHNR, FQNEAQ (reference sequence). The CDR3: CASSLGSADNSPLHF. In DNA, the CDR3 is TGTGCCAGCAGCTTAGGCTCCGCGGATAATTCACCCCTCCACTTT.

V usage is TRBV11-2 and J usage is TRBJ2-3; 12 bases map to TRBD2. The V and J ends lost 6 bases and 2 bases, in that order; junction bases with no gene match: 6. The germline CDR1 and CDR2 sequences are SGHAT and FQNNGV. CDR3 length: 16 amino acids. The CDR3 DNA follows: TGTGCCAGCAGACGCGGACTAGCGGGACCCACAGATACGCAGTATTTT. Protein product: CASRRGLAGPTDTQYF. Full variable domain (missing parts from reference TRBV11-2 and TRBJ2-3): EAGVAQSPRYKIIEKRQSVAFWCNPISGHATLYWYQQILGQGPKLLIQFQNNGVVDDSQLPKDRFSAERLKGVDSTLKIQPAKLEDSAVYLCASRRGLAGPTDTQYFGPGTRLTVL.

The DNA of the CDR3 is TGTGCCATAACGACAGGGGTAAGAGCCAACGTCCTGACTTTC. It translates to CAITTGVRANVLTF. V and J are TRBV10-3 and TRBJ2-6; TRBD1 aligns across 8 bases. The V gene's germline CDR1 is ENHRY and CDR2 SYGVKD. The CDR3 totals 14 residues. V dropped 9 bases and J dropped 7; count of bases not matched to a gene: 8.

The chain is built from TRBV2 and TRBJ2-3, with D possibly TRBD2 on 5 matching bases. V shed 4 bases and J shed 2 bases, with 7 bases lying between them. This CDR3 has 13 residues. Germline V gene sequence: CDR1 SNHLY, CDR2 FYNNEI. CDR3 loop: CASSGENTDTQYF. The CDR3 region has the DNA TGTGCCAGCAGTGGGGAGAACACAGATACGCAGTATTTT.

CDR3 coding DNA: TGTGCCTGGAGTGTAGGGGTGGTAGACACCGGGGAGCTGTTTTTT. This sequence encodes CAWSVGVVDTGELFF. The chain combines TRBV30 with TRBJ2-2; D might be TRBD1 (5 bases). The V end lost 0 bases, the J end lost 3 bases, and 11 bases lay between the germline ends. CDR1 and CDR2 from the germline V gene are GTSNPN and SVGIG (reference sequence). The CDR3 totals 15 residues.

This chain uses TRBV2 with TRBJ1-6, with TRBD1 as a possible D gene (6 bases). CDR3 length: 14 residues. Germline CDR1 and CDR2: SNHLY and FYNNEI. Trimming pared 7 bases from V and 10 bases from J, leaving 17 bases between. CDR3 nucleotide sequence: TGTGCCAGCAATCTTGGGGGCAGCTCCTCACCCCTCCACTTT. Translated, it gives CASNLGGSSSPLHF.

V gene TRBV5-1 combines with J gene TRBJ1-1; D is unresolved. V lost 0 bases to trimming and J lost 1 base, with 10 bases between them. The germline CDR1 and CDR2 sequences are SGHRS and YFSETQ. The CDR3 sequence is 15 residues long. In DNA form, the CDR3 reads TGCGCCAGCAGCTTGGGTAAAGCGGGGAACACTGAAGCTTTCTTT. Translation gives CASSLGKAGNTEAFF. Together with reference TRBV5-1 and TRBJ1-1, the CDR3 gives the full variable domain: KAGVTQTPRYLIKTRGQQVTLSCSPISGHRSVSWYQQTPGQGLQFLFEYFSETQRNKGNFPGRFSGRQFSNSRSEMNVSTLELGDSALYLCASSLGKAGNTEAFFGQGTRLTVV.